Below, one TCR beta chain is given with its context. The antigen is unknown. The V gene lost 1 base and the J gene lost 1 base, with 10 bases spanning the gap. Germline CDR1 is LGHNA and CDR2 is YSLEER. The CDR3 loop spans 15 amino acids. The data stem from a study of OX40 agonist ivuxolimab in advanced cancers. For the study at large: Head and neck, renal cell, melanoma or hepatocellular carcinoma were the cancers that dose-escalation patients had.

Study-level points and caveats: Clonal expansion from baseline to week 6 occurred in both CD4+ and CD8+ T cells.

Here immunoSEQ multiplex PCR was the method, and the copy in TCRdb shows in-frame clones only, minus some. The sample includes about 48,000 clones, more than 75% of them seen just once. The material sequenced was CD4+ or CD8+ T cells sorted from blood, taken in a trial of the OX40 agonist ivuxolimab. The source is an adult with an advanced solid tumor such as melanoma, head and neck, liver or kidney cancer. The chain links TRBV4-3 to TRBJ1-1, with a possible D match to TRBD1 (5 bases). In DNA, the CDR3 is TGCGCCAGCAGCCAAGTATTAACAGGGAACACTGAAGCTTTCTTT. Its protein product is CASSQVLTGNTEAFF.